The present T cell receptor (beta chain) was sequenced within a study of blood T cell repertoires in COVID-19. Generated by immunoSEQ multiplex PCR, the TCRdb table keeps only in-frame clones and is missing some. The data hold around 290,000 clones, with about 89% observed a single time. In germline, CDR1 is SGHRS, CDR2 YFSETQ. This CDR3 region has 15 residues. V was pared by 1 base and J by 2 bases, with 0 bases of the junction left unmatched. The rearrangement links TRBV5-1 to TRBJ2-7; 13 bases line up with TRBD2. This receptor was obtained from a woman in her 40s who had recovered from COVID-19. Material: PBMCs or T cells enriched from blood (not recorded which). The DNA of the CDR3 is TGCGCCAGCAGCTTGACTAGCGGGAGGGCCTACGAGCAGTACTTC. It codes for CASSLTSGRAYEQYF.